These 10 T cell receptor beta chains came from one sample sequenced in a study of Ad26.COV2.S vaccination and SARS-CoV-2 variants. Measured with immunoSEQ multiplex PCR; TCRdb has only the in-frame clones, and not every one. The sample has nearly 400,000 clones, approximately 90% seen once. Treatment in this sample: around 19 received Ad26.COV2.S at low or high dose, single or two shots; about 5 received placebo; per-sample allocation not given. Samples came from day 63 after the first vaccine or placebo injection. The material sequenced was peripheral blood, taken in a trial of Ad26.COV2.S vaccine versus placebo. The receptors here all came from a person aged 18-65 years who received the Ad26.COV2.S COVID-19 vaccine or a placebo.

V is TRBV3-1 (or the pseudogene TRBV3-2) and J is TRBJ1-2; perhaps TRBD1 as D (5 bases). The CDR3 has 16 residues. CDR1 and CDR2 (germline): LGHDT, YNNKEL (reference sequence). The V gene lost 0 bases and the J gene lost 3 bases, with 14 bases spanning the gap. CDR3 bases: TGTGCCAGCAGCCAAGATCAAGCAGGGTTGGACTATGGCTACACCTTC. It codes for CASSQDQAGLDYGYTF.

This clone was counted between two and nine times. V and J are TRBV30 and TRBJ2-2; TRBD2 matches at 7 bases. V gave up 5 bases and J gave up 7 bases; unmatched junction bases: 10. Germline values: CDR1 GTSNPN, CDR2 SVGIG (reference sequence). The CDR3 is 14 residues long. The CDR3 protein is CAWALAGVVGELFF. Here the CDR3 DNA reads TGTGCCTGGGCCCTGGCGGGAGTTGTCGGGGAGCTGTTTTTT.

The CDR3 DNA reads TGTGCCAGCACCCCAGTCCCGGAGTACAATGAGCAGTTCTTC. Translated: CASTPVPEYNEQFF. The rearrangement joins TRBV9 to TRBJ2-1, with unresolved D. The CDR3 spans 14 residues. Per germline, CDR1 SGDLS and CDR2 YYNGEE. Trimming removed 6 bases from V and 4 bases from J, with 14 bases in between.

V gene TRBV28 combines with J gene TRBJ2-3, with D unclear. Germline values: CDR1 MDHEN, CDR2 SYDVKM. This CDR3 is 14 amino acids long. Trimming pared 6 bases from V and 1 base from J, leaving 11 bases between. CDR3 DNA: TGTGCCAGCAGATTTCCCGACGGCACAGATACGCAGTATTTT. It yields the protein CASRFPDGTDTQYF.

V and J are TRBV27 and TRBJ1-2; 7 bases line up with TRBD1. CDR1 and CDR2 (germline): MNHEY, SMNVEV (reference sequence). This CDR3 has 12 residues. With V trimmed by 5 bases and J by 7 bases, 4 bases remained unmatched. The CDR3, as DNA: TGTGCCAGCAGTCTGGGACAGTTTGGCTACACCTTC. Translating it yields CASSLGQFGYTF.

This sequence joins TRBV28 and TRBJ1-4, with 11 nucleotides matching TRBD1. V lost 6 bases to trimming and J lost 7 bases; unmatched junction nucleotides: 7. Germline CDR1 reads MDHEN; CDR2 reads SYDVKM. This CDR3 comprises 15 residues. The CDR3 sequence: CASRPAGTGGEKLFF. The CDR3 DNA sequence: TGTGCCAGCAGGCCCGCCGGGACAGGGGGTGAAAAACTGTTTTTT.

This chain links TRBV7-9 with TRBJ1-1; D is unclear. Per the germline V gene, CDR1 is SEHNR and CDR2 is FQNEAQ (reference sequence). The V end lost 5 bases, the J end lost 8 bases, and 15 bases lay between the germline ends. The CDR3 extends over 13 amino acids. The CDR3 DNA follows: TGTGCCAGCAGCCCCAGCTTAGCAGAAGAAGCTTTCTTT. Amino acids: CASSPSLAEEAFF.

This sequence joins TRBV2 and TRBJ1-5; D uncertain. V was cut by 8 bases and J by 1 base, with 9 bases left in between. This CDR3 region has 13 residues. Germline V lookup: CDR1 SNHLY, CDR2 FYNNEI. CDR3 nucleotide sequence: TGTGCCAGCCGGATAGCGAGCAATCAGCCCCAGCATTTT. Translating gives CASRIASNQPQHF.

The CDR3 reads CASSVLRTYEQYF. The CDR3 DNA sequence: TGTGCCAGCAGCGTTCTACGGACCTACGAGCAGTACTTC. The rearrangement uses TRBV11-1 and TRBJ2-7; no firm D call. V lost 5 bases, J lost 2 bases, and 10 bases lay in between. The germline V gene encodes CDR1 SGHAT and CDR2 FQDESV (reference sequence). The CDR3 has 13 amino acids.

This chain joins TRBV2 and TRBJ1-2, with a weak D call TRBD1 (5 bases). The CDR3 has 14 amino acids. CDR1 and CDR2 (germline): SNHLY, FYNNEI. Trimming stripped 4 bases from V and 6 bases from J, with 15 bases between. CDR3 region: CASSVTPAGNGYTF. CDR3 DNA sequence: TGTGCCAGCAGTGTCACCCCAGCAGGGAATGGCTACACCTTC.